A selection of T cell receptor beta chains follows, all from one sample in a study of glioma-infiltrating T cells after dendritic cell vaccination. The table came from immunoSEQ multiplex PCR; TCRdb's copy has only in-frame clones and leaves some out. The sample carries just under 100,000 clones, 80% recorded once. The starting material was blood, obtained after dendritic cell vaccination. These receptors all come from a human donor with glioblastoma. The CDR3 runs from the conserved cysteine through the conserved F or W. A D gene is named only where the DNA matches it firmly. Clone size is given for some rows only: seen once, a few or many times, or a class if the clone is expanded.

v_call	clone_size	j_call	d_call	cdr3_nt	cdr3_aa
TRBV5-1	NA	TRBJ2-1	NA	TGCGCCAGCAGCTCAGGACAGGCTACGGGGGCCTACAATGAGCAGTTCTTC	CASSSGQATGAYNEQFF
TRBV2	NA	TRBJ2-3	TRBD1	TGTGCCAGCAGAGACCCGGGACAGGGGTGGGCAGATACGCAGTATTTT	CASRDPGQGWADTQYF
TRBV27	once	TRBJ2-7	TRBD1	TGTGCCAGCAGTTTGGACAGGGGGTTGGGCGAGCAGTACTTC	CASSLDRGLGEQYF
TRBV7-3	once	TRBJ2-3	NA	TGTGCCAGCAGCCGTAGCGAGGCCACAGATACGCAGTATTTT	CASSRSEATDTQYF
TRBV9	NA	TRBJ1-1	NA	TGTGCCAGCAGCTTCCCGGGGAATACTGAAGCTTTCTTT	CASSFPGNTEAFF
TRBV7-3	NA	TRBJ1-1	TRBD1	TGTGCCAGCAGCACCACAGGGGGTAACACTGAAGCTTTCTTT	CASSTTGGNTEAFF
TRBV11-2	NA	TRBJ2-7	TRBD1	TGTGCCAGCAGGAGACAGGGTTCGTACGAGCAGTACTTC	CASRRQGSYEQYF
TRBV2	once	TRBJ2-3	TRBD2	TGTGCCAGCAGTGACCTCGGCGGGGGGTTTTCTAGCACAGATACGCAGTATTTT	CASSDLGGGFSSTDTQYF
TRBV29-1	NA	TRBJ2-7	TRBD1	TGCAGCGTCCGGACAGGGGGTTTCTACGAGCAGTACTTC	CSVRTGGFYEQYF
TRBV2	NA	TRBJ2-1	NA	TGTGCCAGCAGTGTAAGGGAGGTCAATGAGCAGTTCTTC	CASSVREVNEQFF
TRBV6-5	NA	TRBJ1-6	NA	TGTGCTAGCAGTTACCGGGGGAGCTCCTATAATTCACCCCTCCACTTT	CASSYRGSSYNSPLHF
TRBV6-6	NA	TRBJ2-5	NA	TGTGCCTGCGGGACGGCCCAAGAGACCCAGTACTTC	CACGTAQETQYF
TRBV28	NA	TRBJ2-3	NA	TGTGCCAGCAGTTCCTCCTATTCCTTACAGGGCAGTACAGATACGCAGTATTTT	CASSSSYSLQGSTDTQYF
TRBV10-2	NA	TRBJ2-1	NA	TGCGCCAGCAGTGATGCGGGGTATGAGCAGTTCTTC	CASSDAGYEQFF
TRBV29-1	NA	TRBJ1-1	NA	TGCAGCGCTACCCCAGGGAACACTGAAGCTTTCTTT	CSATPGNTEAFF
TRBV19	NA	TRBJ2-1	NA	TGTGCCAGTAGTATGGACGACCTAGGAGCGGCCCAAGTCAATGAGCAGTTCTTC	CASSMDDLGAAQVNEQFF
TRBV5-1	NA	TRBJ1-3	NA	TGCGCCAGCAGCTTCAGCACGGACTCCTACGACCTTGGAAACACCATATATTTT	CASSFSTDSYDLGNTIYF
TRBV7-3	NA	TRBJ2-1	TRBD1	TGTGCCAGCAGCTTGGGACAGGGAGTTTACAATGAGCAGTTCTTC	CASSLGQGVYNEQFF
TRBV7-9	NA	TRBJ1-5	NA	TGTGCCAGCAGCTTCGGGGTTTATCAGCCCCAGCATTTT	CASSFGVYQPQHF
TRBV27	NA	TRBJ2-3	TRBD2	TGTGCCAGCAGTTTATCGGCGGGGGGCGGGTCAGATACGCAGTATTTT	CASSLSAGGGSDTQYF
TRBV2	NA	TRBJ1-3	TRBD1	TGTGCCAGCGCAGCCGGGACAGGTGGAAACACCATATATTTT	CASAAGTGGNTIYF
TRBV7-9	NA	TRBJ2-5	TRBD2	TGTGCCAGCAGCTCGGGACTAGCGGGGGAGCCCTCCGAGACCCAGTACTTC	CASSSGLAGEPSETQYF